This TCR beta chain was documented in a study of blood T cell repertoires in COVID-19. This CDR3 has 14 residues. CDR1 is SGHTA and CDR2 is FQGNSA in the germline V gene. Trimming removed 2 bases at V and 6 bases at J, with 11 bases between. Data came from immunoSEQ multiplex PCR; TCRdb stores just in-frame clones and leaves some out. The repertoire consists of about 250,000 clones, with roughly 89% occurring once and the leading ten covering approximately 0.84%. This chain uses TRBV7-2 with TRBJ2-1; possibly TRBD2 for D (5 bases). The clonotype comes from a man younger than 45 with acute or convalescent COVID-19. Specimen: peripheral blood. Here the CDR3 reads CASSLTRSPNEQFF. Here the CDR3 DNA reads TGTGCCAGCAGCTTAACTAGAAGCCCCAATGAGCAGTTCTTC.